This TCR beta chain was recorded in a study of shared clonotypes between healthy human individuals. Measured with immunoSEQ multiplex PCR; TCRdb has only the in-frame clones, and not every one. The sample includes about 2 million clones, 90% to 95% of them seen just once. None of the donors, who were healthy HIV-negative adults, had recently had acute infections or vaccinations. The CDR3 has 15 amino acids. The germline gives CDR1 SGHAT, CDR2 FQNNGV. The V end was cut by 6 bases, the J end by 0 bases, with 15 bases between. The chain employs TRBV11-2 and TRBJ2-7, with D unresolved. Sequenced: naive CD4+ T cells sorted from blood. Subset defined: CD45RA+ positively selected. This receptor was identified in a man aged 18-30 years in good health. Written as DNA, the CDR3 is TGTGCCAGCAGAAAGGTGGGCAGTAGCTCCTACGAGCAGTACTTC. It encodes CASRKVGSSSYEQYF.